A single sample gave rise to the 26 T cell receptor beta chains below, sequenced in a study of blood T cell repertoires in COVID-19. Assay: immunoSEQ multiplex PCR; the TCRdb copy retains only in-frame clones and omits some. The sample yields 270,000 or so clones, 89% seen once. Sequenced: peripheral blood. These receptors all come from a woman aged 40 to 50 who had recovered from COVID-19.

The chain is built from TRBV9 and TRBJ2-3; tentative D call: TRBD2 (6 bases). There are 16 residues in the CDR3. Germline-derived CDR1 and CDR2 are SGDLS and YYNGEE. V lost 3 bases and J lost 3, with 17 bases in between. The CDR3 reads CASSGGWDGGTDTQYF. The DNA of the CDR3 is TGTGCCAGCAGCGGGGGGTGGGATGGAGGGACAGATACGCAGTATTTT.

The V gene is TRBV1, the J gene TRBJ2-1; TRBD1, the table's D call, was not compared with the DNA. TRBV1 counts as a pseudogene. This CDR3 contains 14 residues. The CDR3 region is CTSSQDNGADRGFF. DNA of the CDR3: TGCACCAGCAGCCAAGATAATGGCGCGGACAGGGGGTTCTTC.

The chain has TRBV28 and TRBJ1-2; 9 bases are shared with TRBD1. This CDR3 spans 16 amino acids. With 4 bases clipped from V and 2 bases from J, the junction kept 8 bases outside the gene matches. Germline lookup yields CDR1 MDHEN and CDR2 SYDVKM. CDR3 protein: CASSSSTGGYNYGYTF. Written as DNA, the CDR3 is TGTGCCAGCAGTTCGTCCACAGGGGGCTACAACTATGGCTACACCTTC.

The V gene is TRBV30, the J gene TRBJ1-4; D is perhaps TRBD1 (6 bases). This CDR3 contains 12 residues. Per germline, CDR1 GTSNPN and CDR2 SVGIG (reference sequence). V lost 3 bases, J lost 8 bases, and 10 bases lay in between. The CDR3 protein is CAWSPGEEKLFF. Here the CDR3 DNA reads TGTGCCTGGAGCCCAGGGGAAGAAAAACTGTTTTTT.

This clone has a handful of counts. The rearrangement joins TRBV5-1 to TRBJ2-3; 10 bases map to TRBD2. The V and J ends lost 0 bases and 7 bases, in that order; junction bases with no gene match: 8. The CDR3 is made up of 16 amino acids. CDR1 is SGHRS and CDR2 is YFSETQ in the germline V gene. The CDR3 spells CASSLGVSGRPNTQYF. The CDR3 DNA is TGCGCCAGCAGCTTGGGGGTTAGCGGGAGGCCGAATACGCAGTATTTT. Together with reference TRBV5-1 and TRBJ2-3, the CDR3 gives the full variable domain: KAGVTQTPRYLIKTRGQQVTLSCSPISGHRSVSWYQQTPGQGLQFLFEYFSETQRNKGNFPGRFSGRQFSNSRSEMNVSTLELGDSALYLCASSLGVSGRPNTQYFGPGTRLTVL.

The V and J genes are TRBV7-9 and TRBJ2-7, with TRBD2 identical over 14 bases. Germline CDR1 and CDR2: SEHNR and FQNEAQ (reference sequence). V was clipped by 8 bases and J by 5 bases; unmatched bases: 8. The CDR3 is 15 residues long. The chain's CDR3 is CASRHGTSGRNEQYF. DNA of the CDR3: TGTGCCAGCCGACACGGGACTAGCGGGAGAAACGAGCAGTACTTC.

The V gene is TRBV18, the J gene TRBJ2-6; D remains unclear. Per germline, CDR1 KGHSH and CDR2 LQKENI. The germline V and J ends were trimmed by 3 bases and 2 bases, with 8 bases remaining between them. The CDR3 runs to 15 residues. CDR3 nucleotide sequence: TGTGCCAGCTCACCGGGTGGAGCTGGGGCCAACGTCCTGACTTTC. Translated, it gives CASSPGGAGANVLTF.

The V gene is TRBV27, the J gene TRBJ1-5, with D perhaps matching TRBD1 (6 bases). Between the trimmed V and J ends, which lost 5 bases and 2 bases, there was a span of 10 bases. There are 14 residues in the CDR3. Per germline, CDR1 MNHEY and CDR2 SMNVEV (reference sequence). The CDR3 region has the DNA TGTGCCAGCAGTAAGACAGGAGGCAATCAGCCCCAGCATTTT. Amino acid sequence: CASSKTGGNQPQHF.

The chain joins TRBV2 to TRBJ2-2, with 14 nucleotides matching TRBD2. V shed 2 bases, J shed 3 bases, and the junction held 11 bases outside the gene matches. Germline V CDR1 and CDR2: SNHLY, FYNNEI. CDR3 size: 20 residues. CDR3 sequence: CASSEPARTSGRSYTGELFF. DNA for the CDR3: TGTGCCAGCAGTGAACCCGCCCGGACTAGCGGGAGGTCGTACACCGGGGAGCTGTTTTTT.

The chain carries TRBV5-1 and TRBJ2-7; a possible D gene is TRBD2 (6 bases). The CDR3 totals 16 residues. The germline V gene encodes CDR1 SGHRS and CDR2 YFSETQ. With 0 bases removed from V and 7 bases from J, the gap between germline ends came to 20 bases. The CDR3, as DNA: TGCGCCAGCAGCTTGGAGAGTGGGGACCTGGGAGGTGAGCAGTACTTC. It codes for CASSLESGDLGGEQYF.

CDR3 bases: TGCGCCAGCAGCTCCGAAGCGGGAGGGCCCAATGAGCAGTTCTTC. The encoded protein is CASSSEAGGPNEQFF. This chain links TRBV5-1 with TRBJ2-1, with 10 bases matching TRBD2. V gave up 3 bases and J gave up 6 bases; unmatched junction bases: 6. This CDR3 comprises 15 residues. Germline assignment: CDR1 SGHRS and CDR2 YFSETQ.

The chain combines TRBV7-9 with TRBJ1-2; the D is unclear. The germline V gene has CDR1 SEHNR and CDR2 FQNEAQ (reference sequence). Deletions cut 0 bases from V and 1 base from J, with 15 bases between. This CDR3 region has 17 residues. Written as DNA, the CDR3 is TGTGCCAGCAGCTTAGCAATTGGCCGTCAAGATAACTATGGCTACACCTTC. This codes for CASSLAIGRQDNYGYTF.

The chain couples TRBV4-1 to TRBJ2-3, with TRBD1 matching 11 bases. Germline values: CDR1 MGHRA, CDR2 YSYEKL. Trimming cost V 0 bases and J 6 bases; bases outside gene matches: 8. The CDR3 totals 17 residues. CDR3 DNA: TGCGCCAGCAGCCAAGATCCGGGACAGGGGGTTTCGGATACGCAGTATTTT. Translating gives CASSQDPGQGVSDTQYF.

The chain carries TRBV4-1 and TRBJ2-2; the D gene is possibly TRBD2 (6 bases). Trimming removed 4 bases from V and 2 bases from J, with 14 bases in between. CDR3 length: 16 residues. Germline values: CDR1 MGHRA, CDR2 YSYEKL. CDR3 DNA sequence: TGCGCCAGCAGCCTCGGCGGCGGGGACAACACCGGGGAGCTGTTTTTT. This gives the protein CASSLGGGDNTGELFF.

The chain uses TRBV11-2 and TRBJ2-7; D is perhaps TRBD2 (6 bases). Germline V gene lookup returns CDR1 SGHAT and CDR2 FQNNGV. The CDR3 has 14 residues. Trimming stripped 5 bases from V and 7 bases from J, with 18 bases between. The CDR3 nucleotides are TGTGCCAGCAGCGGGGTCAGTGGGGCGGGGGAGCAGTACTTC. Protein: CASSGVSGAGEQYF.

CDR3: CASSLGGAGGAGELFF. For the CDR3, the DNA is TGTGCCAGCAGCCTGGGCGGGGCGGGAGGAGCCGGGGAGCTGTTTTTT. V is TRBV3-1 (or the pseudogene TRBV3-2) and J is TRBJ2-2; 8 bases are a match to TRBD2. Germline lookup yields CDR1 LGHDT and CDR2 YNNKEL (reference sequence). V lost 4 bases and J lost 6; bases outside the gene matches: 10. This CDR3 spans 16 amino acids.

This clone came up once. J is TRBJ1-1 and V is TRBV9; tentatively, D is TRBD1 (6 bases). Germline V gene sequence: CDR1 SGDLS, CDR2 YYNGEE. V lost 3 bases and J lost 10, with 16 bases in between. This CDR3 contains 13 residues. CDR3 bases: TGTGCCAGCAGCGCCCCAGGGGATCTAGTAGCTTTCTTT. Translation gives CASSAPGDLVAFF.

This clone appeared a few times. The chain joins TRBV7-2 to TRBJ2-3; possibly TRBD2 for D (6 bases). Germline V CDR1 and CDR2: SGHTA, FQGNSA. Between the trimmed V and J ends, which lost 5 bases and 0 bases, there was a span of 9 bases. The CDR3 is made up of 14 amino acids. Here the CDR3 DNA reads TGTGCCAGCAGCATTGGACTAAGCACAGATACGCAGTATTTT. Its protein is CASSIGLSTDTQYF. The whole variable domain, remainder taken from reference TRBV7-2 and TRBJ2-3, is GAGVSQSPSNKVTEKGKDVELRCDPISGHTALYWYRQSLGQGLEFLIYFQGNSAPDKSGLPSDRFSAERTGGSVSTLTIQRTQQEDSAVYLCASSIGLSTDTQYFGPGTRLTVL.

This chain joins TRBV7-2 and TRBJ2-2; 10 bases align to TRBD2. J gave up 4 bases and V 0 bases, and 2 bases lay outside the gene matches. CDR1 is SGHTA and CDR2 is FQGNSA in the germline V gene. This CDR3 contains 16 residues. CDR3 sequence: CASSLAAGGRTGELFF. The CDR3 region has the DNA TGTGCCAGCAGCTTAGCAGCGGGAGGGCGCACCGGGGAGCTGTTTTTT.

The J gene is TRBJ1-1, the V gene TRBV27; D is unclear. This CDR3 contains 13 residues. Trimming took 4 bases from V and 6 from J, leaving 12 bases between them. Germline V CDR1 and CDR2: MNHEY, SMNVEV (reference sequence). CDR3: CASSSLRRAEAFF. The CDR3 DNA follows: TGTGCCAGCAGTTCCCTAAGGCGGGCTGAAGCTTTCTTT.

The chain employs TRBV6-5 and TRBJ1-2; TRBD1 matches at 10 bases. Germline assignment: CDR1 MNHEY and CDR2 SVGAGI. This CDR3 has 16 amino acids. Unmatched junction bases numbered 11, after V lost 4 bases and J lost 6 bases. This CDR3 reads CASSFPFPGTGDGYTF. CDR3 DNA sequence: TGTGCCAGCAGTTTTCCCTTCCCTGGGACAGGGGATGGCTACACCTTC.

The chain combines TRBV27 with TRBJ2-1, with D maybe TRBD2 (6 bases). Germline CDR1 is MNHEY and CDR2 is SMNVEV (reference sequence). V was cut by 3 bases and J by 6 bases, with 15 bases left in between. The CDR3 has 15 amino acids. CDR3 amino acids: CASSFGGMLGNEQFF. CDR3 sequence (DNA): TGTGCCAGCAGTTTTGGCGGGATGTTGGGCAATGAGCAGTTCTTC.

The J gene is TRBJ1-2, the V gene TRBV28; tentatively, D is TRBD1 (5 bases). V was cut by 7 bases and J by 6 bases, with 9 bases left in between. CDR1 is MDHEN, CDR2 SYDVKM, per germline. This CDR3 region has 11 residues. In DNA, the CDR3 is TGTGCCAGCATCTCACAGGATGGCTACACCTTC. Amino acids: CASISQDGYTF.

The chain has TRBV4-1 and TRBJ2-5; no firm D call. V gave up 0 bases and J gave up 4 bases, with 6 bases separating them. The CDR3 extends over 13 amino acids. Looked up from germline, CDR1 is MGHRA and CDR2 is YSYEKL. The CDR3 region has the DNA TGCGCCAGCAGCCAAGATTCAGGAGAGACCCAGTACTTC. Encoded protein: CASSQDSGETQYF.

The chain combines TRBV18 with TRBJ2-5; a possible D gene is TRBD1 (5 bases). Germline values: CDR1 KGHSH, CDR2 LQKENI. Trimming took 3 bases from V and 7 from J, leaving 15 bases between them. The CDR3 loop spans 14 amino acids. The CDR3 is CASSPGGAIVTQYF. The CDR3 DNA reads TGTGCCAGCTCACCGGGTGGGGCCATAGTGACCCAGTACTTC.

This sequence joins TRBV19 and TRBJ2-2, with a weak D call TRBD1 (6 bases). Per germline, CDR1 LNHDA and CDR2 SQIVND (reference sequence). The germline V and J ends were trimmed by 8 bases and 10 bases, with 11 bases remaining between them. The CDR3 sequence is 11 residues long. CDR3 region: CASGGPAELFF. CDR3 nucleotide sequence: TGTGCCAGTGGGGGCCCAGCGGAGCTGTTTTTT.